Many counts were recorded for the clone carrying this T cell receptor beta chain. Its antigen is as yet unknown. This sample is part of a study of T cell repertoires in cytomegalovirus infection. Study context: The authors used CMV epitopes that were HLA-C-restricted (recently identified) and HLA-B-restricted (well studied). CMV infection together with matching HLA type was indicated by public TCR beta signatures.

The germline V gene encodes CDR1 SGHRS and CDR2 YFSETQ. This CDR3 is built from 15 residues. J gave up 0 bases and V 0 bases, and 2 bases lay outside the gene matches. Findings and limits, study-wide: HLA-C-restricted CMV clonotypes gave the most frequent clonotype in two of eight donors.

TCRdb recomputed calls from the reads with MiXCR, one row per CDR3 protein. The data contain roughly 340,000 distinct CDR3 sequences, 25% to 35% of them seen just once; the ten biggest clones take up 20%. This rearrangement joins TRBV5-1 to TRBJ1-1; 7 bases are a match to TRBD1. The material sequenced was cultured PBMCs, taken from culture after CMV antigen stimulation. The clonotype comes from a human donor in good health (CMV status not recorded). Some clones in this sample may be carry-over from other donors' samples. This CDR3 reads CASSLGGQLNTEAFF. The DNA of the CDR3 is TGCGCCAGCAGCTTGGGGGGACAGTTGAACACTGAAGCTTTCTTT.